This record covers a single T cell receptor beta chain. The method was immunoSEQ multiplex PCR; TCRdb's version includes in-frame clones alone and lacks a portion of them. The repertoire holds 310,000 or so clones, about 85% seen once, with around 6% in the top ten. This record belongs to a study of blood T cell repertoires in COVID-19. V lost 4 bases, J lost 4 bases, and 11 bases lay in between. The CDR3 consists of 14 residues. Germline CDR1 reads LGHNA; CDR2 reads YSLEER. Sequenced input: PBMCs or T cells enriched from blood (not recorded which). This TCR was recovered from a woman aged 25 to 39 who had recovered from COVID-19. The chain has TRBV4-3 and TRBJ1-5; D gene uncertain. This CDR3 reads CASSLGVLNQPQHF. The CDR3 region has the DNA TGCGCCAGCAGCCTCGGGGTATTGAATCAGCCCCAGCATTTT.